This T cell receptor beta chain emerged from a study of CD8 T cells in ankylosing spondylitis. V was cut by 2 bases and J by 1 base, with 17 bases left in between. The CDR3 runs to 17 residues. CDR1 and CDR2 from the germline V gene are MDHEN and SYDVKM. Study conclusions and caveats: Matched ankylosing spondylitis synovial fluid reportedly contained a significantly enriched population of disease-linked clones. A number of the motif variants had already been described in reactive arthritis synovial fluid and blood. Disease-associated clones were CD8+ and fairly uncommon in peripheral blood. Ankylosing spondylitis blood appeared to carry a characteristic TCR beta motif of roughly eight highly homologous variants.

Using quantitative 5'-RACE with molecular barcodes, the authors made TCR beta libraries. Each CDR3 protein gets one entry after TCRdb re-called the 5' RACE reads with MiXCR. The table records fewer than 450,000 distinct CDR3 sequences, approximately 17% of them present only once. Of note for this clonotype: Its antigen remains unidentified.

V and J are TRBV28 and TRBJ2-5, with a tentative D call TRBD2 (7 bases). The specimen sequenced was blood, either unsorted or a sorted T cell fraction (not recorded which). The clonotype was recovered from a male donor with ankylosing spondylitis. The CDR3 nucleotides are TGTGCCAGCAGTTTAGGGGGGGGACACCCAGTCCAAGAGACCCAGTACTTC. Translation gives CASSLGGGHPVQETQYF.